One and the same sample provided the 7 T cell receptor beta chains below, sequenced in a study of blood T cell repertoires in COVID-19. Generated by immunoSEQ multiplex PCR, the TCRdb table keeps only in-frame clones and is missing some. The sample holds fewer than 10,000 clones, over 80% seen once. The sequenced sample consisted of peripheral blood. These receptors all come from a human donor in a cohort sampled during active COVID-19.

In nucleotides, the CDR3 is TGTGCCAGCAGTGAGCAGGGGACAGACGGCTACACCTTC. Translating gives CASSEQGTDGYTF. The V and J genes are TRBV2 and TRBJ1-2, with 7 positions matching TRBD1. Germline CDR1 SNHLY, CDR2 FYNNEI. The length of the CDR3 is 13 residues. The ends lost 3 bases at V and 8 bases at J; junction bases unmatched: 6.

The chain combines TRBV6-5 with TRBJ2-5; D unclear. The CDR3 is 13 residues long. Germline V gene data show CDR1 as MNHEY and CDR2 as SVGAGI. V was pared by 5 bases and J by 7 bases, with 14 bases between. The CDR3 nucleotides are TGTGCCAGCAGTACTACACCCCTTCGGACCCAGTACTTC. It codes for CASSTTPLRTQYF.

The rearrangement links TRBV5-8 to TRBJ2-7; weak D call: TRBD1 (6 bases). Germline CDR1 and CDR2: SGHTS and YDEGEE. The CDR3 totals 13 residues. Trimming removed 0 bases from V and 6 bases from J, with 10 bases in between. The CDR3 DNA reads TGTGCCAGCAGCTTGGCCCGCAGGGGCGAGCAGTACTTC. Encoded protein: CASSLARRGEQYF.

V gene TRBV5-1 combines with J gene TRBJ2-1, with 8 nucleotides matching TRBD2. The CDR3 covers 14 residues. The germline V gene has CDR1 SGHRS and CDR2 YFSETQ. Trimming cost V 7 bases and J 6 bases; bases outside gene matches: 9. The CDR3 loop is CASVGGRLSNEQFF. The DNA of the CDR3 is TGCGCCAGCGTGGGCGGGAGGTTGTCCAATGAGCAGTTCTTC.

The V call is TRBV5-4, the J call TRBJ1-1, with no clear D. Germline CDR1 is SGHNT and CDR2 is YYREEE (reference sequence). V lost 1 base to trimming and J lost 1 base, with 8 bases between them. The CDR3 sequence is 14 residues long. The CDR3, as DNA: TGTGCCAGCAGCTTGTCCCCAGAGAACACTGAAGCTTTCTTT. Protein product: CASSLSPENTEAFF.

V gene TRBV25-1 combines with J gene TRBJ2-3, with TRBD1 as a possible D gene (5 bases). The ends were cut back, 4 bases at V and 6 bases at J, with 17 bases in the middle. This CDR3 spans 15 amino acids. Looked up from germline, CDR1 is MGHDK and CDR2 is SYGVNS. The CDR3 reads CASSGTRTSVDTQYF. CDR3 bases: TGTGCCAGCAGTGGGACACGGACCTCCGTTGATACGCAGTATTTT. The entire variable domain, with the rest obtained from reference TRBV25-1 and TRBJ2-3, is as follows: EADIYQTPRYLVIGTGKKITLECSQTMGHDKMYWYQQDPGMELHLIHYSYGVNSTEKGDLSSESTVSRIRTEHFPLTLESARPSHTSQYLCASSGTRTSVDTQYFGPGTRLTVL.

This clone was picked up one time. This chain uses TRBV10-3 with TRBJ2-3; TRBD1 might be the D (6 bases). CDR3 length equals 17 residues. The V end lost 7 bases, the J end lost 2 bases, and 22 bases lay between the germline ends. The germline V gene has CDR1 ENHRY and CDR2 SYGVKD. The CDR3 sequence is CAIKKDSSWTHTDTQYF. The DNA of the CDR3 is TGTGCCATCAAGAAGGACAGCTCGTGGACACACACAGATACGCAGTATTTT.